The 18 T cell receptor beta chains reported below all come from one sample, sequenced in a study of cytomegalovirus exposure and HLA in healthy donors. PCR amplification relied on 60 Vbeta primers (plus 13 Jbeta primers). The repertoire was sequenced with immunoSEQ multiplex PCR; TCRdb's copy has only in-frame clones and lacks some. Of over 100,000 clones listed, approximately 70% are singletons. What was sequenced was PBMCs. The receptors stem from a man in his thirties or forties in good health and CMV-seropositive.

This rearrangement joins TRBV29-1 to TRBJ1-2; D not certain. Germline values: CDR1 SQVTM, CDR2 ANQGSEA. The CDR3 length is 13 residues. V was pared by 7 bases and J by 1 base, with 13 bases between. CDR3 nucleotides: TGCAGCGGCGTCGCCGGAGATAACTATGGCTACACCTTC. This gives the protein CSGVAGDNYGYTF.

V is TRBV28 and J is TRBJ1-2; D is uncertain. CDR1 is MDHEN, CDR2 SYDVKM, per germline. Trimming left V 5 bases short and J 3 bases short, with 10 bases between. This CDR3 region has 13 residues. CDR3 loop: CASSIPQDYGYTF. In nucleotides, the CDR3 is TGTGCCAGCAGTATCCCCCAGGACTATGGCTACACCTTC.

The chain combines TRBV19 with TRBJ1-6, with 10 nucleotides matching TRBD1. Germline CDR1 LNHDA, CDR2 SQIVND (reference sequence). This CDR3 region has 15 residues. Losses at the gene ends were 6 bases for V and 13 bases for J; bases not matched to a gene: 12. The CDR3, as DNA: TGTGCCAGTAGACGAGGGGGGACAGGGGAGATCCCCCTCCACTTT. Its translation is CASRRGGTGEIPLHF.

CDR3 sequence: CASSIDTYYSPLHF. CDR3 coding DNA: TGTGCCAGTAGTATTGACACTTACTATTCACCCCTCCACTTT. The gene calls are TRBV19 and TRBJ1-6; D not certain. Deletions cut 3 bases from V and 8 bases from J, with 11 bases between. The germline V gene has CDR1 LNHDA and CDR2 SQIVND (reference sequence). The CDR3 has 14 residues.

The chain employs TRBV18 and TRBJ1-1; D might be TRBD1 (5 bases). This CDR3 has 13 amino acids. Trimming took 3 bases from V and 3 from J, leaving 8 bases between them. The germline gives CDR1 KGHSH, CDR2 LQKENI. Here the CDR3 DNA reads TGTGCCAGCTCACCGGGGGGGGACACTGAAGCTTTCTTT. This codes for CASSPGGDTEAFF.

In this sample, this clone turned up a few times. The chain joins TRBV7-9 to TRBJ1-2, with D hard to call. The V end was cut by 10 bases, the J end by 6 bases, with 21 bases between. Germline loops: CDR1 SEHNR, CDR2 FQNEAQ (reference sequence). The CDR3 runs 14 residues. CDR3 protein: CAILGSKNGDGYTF. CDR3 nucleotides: TGTGCCATCCTAGGATCCAAAAATGGAGATGGCTACACCTTC.

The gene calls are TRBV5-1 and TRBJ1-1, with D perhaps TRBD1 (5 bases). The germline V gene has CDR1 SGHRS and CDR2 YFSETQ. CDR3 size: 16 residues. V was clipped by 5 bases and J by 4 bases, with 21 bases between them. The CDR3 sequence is CASRIAHRGGGTEAFF. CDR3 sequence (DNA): TGCGCCAGCAGGATAGCTCATCGGGGGGGAGGCACTGAAGCTTTCTTT.

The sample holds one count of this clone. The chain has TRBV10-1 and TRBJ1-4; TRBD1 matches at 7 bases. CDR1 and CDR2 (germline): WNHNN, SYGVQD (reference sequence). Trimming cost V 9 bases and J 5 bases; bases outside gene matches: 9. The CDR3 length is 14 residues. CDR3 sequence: CASARGQLNEKLFF. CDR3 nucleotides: TGCGCCAGTGCAAGGGGACAGCTAAATGAAAAACTGTTTTTT.

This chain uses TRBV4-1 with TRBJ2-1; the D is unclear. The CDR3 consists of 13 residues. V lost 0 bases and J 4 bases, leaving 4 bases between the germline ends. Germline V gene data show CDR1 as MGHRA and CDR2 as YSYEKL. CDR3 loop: CASSQDQYNEQFF. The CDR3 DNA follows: TGCGCCAGCAGCCAAGACCAATACAATGAGCAGTTCTTC.

The CDR3 DNA follows: TGTGCCAGCAGCACCAGGGTCGCGACCTACGAGCAGTACTTC. Protein sequence: CASSTRVATYEQYF. This chain joins TRBV7-8 and TRBJ2-7; possible D gene TRBD1, 5 bases. The V end was cut by 5 bases, the J end by 2 bases, with 13 bases between. Germline V lookup: CDR1 SGHVS, CDR2 FQNEAQ. There are 14 residues in the CDR3.

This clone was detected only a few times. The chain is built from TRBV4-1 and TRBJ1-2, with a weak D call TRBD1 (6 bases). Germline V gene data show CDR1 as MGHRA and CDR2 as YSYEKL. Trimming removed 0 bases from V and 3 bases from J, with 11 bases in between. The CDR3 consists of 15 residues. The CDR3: CASSQEKGTYYGYTF. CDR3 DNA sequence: TGCGCCAGCAGCCAAGAAAAGGGGACATACTATGGCTACACCTTC.

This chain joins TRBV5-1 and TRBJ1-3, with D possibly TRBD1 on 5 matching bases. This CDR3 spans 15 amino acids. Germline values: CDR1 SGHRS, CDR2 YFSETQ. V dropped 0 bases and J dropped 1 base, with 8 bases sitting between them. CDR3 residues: CASSLEWTSGNTIYF. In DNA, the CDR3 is TGCGCCAGCAGCTTGGAGTGGACATCTGGAAACACCATATATTTT.

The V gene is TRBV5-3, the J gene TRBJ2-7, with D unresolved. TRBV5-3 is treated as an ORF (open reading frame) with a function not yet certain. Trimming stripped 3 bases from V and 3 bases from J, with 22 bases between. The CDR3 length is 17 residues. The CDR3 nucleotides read TGTGCCAGAAGCTGTCTTAGGCCAAACAGTCCGTACTACGAGCAGTACTTC. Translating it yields CARSCLRPNSPYYEQYF.

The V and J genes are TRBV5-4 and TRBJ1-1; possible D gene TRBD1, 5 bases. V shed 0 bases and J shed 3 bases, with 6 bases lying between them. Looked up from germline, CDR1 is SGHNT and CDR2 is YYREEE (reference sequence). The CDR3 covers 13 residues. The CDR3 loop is CASSLGGDTEAFF. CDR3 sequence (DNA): TGTGCCAGCAGCTTGGGGGGGGACACTGAAGCTTTCTTT.

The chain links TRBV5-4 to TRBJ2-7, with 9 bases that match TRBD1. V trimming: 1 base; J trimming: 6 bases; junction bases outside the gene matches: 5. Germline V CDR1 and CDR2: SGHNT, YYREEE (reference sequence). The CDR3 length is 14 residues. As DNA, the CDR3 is TGTGCCAGCAGCTTGAGGGACAGGGAGGGCGAGCAGTACTTC. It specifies CASSLRDREGEQYF.

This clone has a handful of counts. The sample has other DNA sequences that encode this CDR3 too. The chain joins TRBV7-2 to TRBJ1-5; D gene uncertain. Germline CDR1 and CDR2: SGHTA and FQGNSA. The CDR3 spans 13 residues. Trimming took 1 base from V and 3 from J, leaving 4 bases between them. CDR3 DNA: TGTGCCAGCAGCTTAGGGCTCAATCAGCCCCAGCATTTT. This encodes CASSLGLNQPQHF.

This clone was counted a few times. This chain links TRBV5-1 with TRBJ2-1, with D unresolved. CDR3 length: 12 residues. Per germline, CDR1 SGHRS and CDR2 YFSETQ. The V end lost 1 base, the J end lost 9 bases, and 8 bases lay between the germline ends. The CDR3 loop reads CASSLRQAEQFF. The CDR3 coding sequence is TGCGCCAGCAGCTTGCGGCAGGCTGAGCAGTTCTTC. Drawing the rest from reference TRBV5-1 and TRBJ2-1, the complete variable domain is KAGVTQTPRYLIKTRGQQVTLSCSPISGHRSVSWYQQTPGQGLQFLFEYFSETQRNKGNFPGRFSGRQFSNSRSEMNVSTLELGDSALYLCASSLRQAEQFFGPGTRLTVL.

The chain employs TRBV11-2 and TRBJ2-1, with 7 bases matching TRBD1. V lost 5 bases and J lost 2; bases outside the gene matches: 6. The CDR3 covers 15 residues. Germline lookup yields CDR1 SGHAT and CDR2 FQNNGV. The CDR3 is CASSGRGTAYNEQFF. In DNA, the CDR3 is TGTGCCAGCAGCGGCCGAGGGACAGCCTACAATGAGCAGTTCTTC.